These 26 T cell receptor beta chains share one sample of origin, sequenced in a study of T cell responses to AZD1222 COVID-19 vaccine. Sequenced by immunoSEQ multiplex PCR; TCRdb stores in-frame clones only, minus some. The data contain about 180,000 clones, around 94% of them singletons. This material consisted of peripheral blood, taken on day 0 of AZD1222 vaccination. These receptors were taken from an adult in good health.

The chain is built from TRBV27 and TRBJ2-7, with TRBD1 matching 8 bases. The ends lost 0 bases at V and 9 bases at J; junction bases unmatched: 13. This CDR3 comprises 16 residues. The V gene's germline CDR1 is MNHEY and CDR2 SMNVEV (reference sequence). As DNA, the CDR3 is TGTGCCAGCAGTTTATCGAACAGGGGGTCCCTTGGGGGGCAGTACTTC. This codes for CASSLSNRGSLGGQYF.

The V and J genes are TRBV3-1 (or the pseudogene TRBV3-2) and TRBJ1-4, with D perhaps matching TRBD1 (6 bases). CDR1 and CDR2 from the germline V gene are LGHDT and YNNKEL (reference sequence). This CDR3 is 13 amino acids long. V lost 7 bases to trimming and J lost 3 bases, with 9 bases between them. The CDR3 loop is CASTGAPNEKLFF. CDR3 DNA sequence: TGTGCCAGCACGGGGGCCCCTAATGAAAAACTGTTTTTT.

The chain employs TRBV27 and TRBJ2-5; D may be TRBD1 (6 bases). The V gene's germline CDR1 is MNHEY and CDR2 SMNVEV (reference sequence). Trimming shortened V by 10 bases and J by 5 bases, and 11 bases separated the two germline ends. The CDR3 is 11 amino acids. As DNA, the CDR3 is TGTGCCAACGCACAGGGCGAGACCCAGTACTTC. Translation gives CANAQGETQYF.

The chain employs TRBV7-2 and TRBJ2-7, with 11 bases aligning to TRBD2. The J segment lost 5 bases and the V segment lost 6 bases, leaving 6 bases of the junction unmatched. The CDR3 is made up of 14 amino acids. The V gene's germline CDR1 is SGHTA and CDR2 FQGNSA. CDR3 in amino acids: CASSLAGGPDEQYF. As DNA, the CDR3 is TGTGCCAGCAGTCTAGCGGGAGGACCCGACGAGCAGTACTTC. The variable domain in full, with the rest retrieved from reference TRBV7-2 and TRBJ2-7, is GAGVSQSPSNKVTEKGKDVELRCDPISGHTALYWYRQSLGQGLEFLIYFQGNSAPDKSGLPSDRFSAERTGGSVSTLTIQRTQQEDSAVYLCASSLAGGPDEQYFGPGTRLTVT.

The chain links TRBV5-6 to TRBJ1-2; D remains unclear. Germline V gene lookup returns CDR1 SGHDT and CDR2 YYEEEE. V was trimmed by 0 bases and J by 7 bases, leaving 10 bases between them. CDR3 size: 13 residues. The CDR3 loop reads CASSLVTGSGYTF. Written as DNA, the CDR3 is TGTGCCAGCAGCTTGGTGACTGGGAGTGGCTACACCTTC.

This chain joins TRBV6-5 and TRBJ1-1, with D tentatively TRBD1 (6 bases). V was shortened by 8 bases and J by 0 bases, with 13 bases between the two germline ends. Germline-derived CDR1 and CDR2 are MNHEY and SVGAGI. CDR3 length equals 14 residues. The CDR3 region has the DNA TGTGCCAGCTCAGCAGGGGCCTTGAACACTGAAGCTTTCTTT. This encodes CASSAGALNTEAFF.

This chain links TRBV9 with TRBJ1-1; maybe TRBD1 (5 bases). V was trimmed by 4 bases and J by 8 bases, leaving 15 bases between them. The CDR3 runs to 13 residues. Germline V gene sequence: CDR1 SGDLS, CDR2 YYNGEE. The CDR3 loop is CASSRDASEEAFF. The DNA of the CDR3 is TGTGCCAGCAGCCGGGACGCGTCTGAGGAAGCTTTCTTT.

The rearrangement uses TRBV5-6 and TRBJ2-7, with 8 positions matching TRBD2. J lost 2 bases, V lost 3 bases, and 4 bases had no gene match. Germline lookup yields CDR1 SGHDT and CDR2 YYEEEE. The CDR3 is 14 residues long. CDR3 in amino acids: CASSWGTRAYEQYF. CDR3 DNA sequence: TGTGCCAGCAGCTGGGGGACTAGGGCCTACGAGCAGTACTTC.

The V call is TRBV4-1, the J call TRBJ2-2, with 7 bases matching TRBD1. With V trimmed by 4 bases and J by 0 bases, 2 bases remained unmatched. The CDR3 length is 15 residues. CDR1 is MGHRA, CDR2 YSYEKL, per germline. CDR3 protein: CASSPGTANTGELFF. CDR3 nucleotides: TGCGCCAGCAGCCCAGGGACAGCGAACACCGGGGAGCTGTTTTTT.

The gene calls are TRBV27 and TRBJ2-2; D is perhaps TRBD2 (7 bases). Germline V lookup: CDR1 MNHEY, CDR2 SMNVEV (reference sequence). V dropped 2 bases and J dropped 7 bases, with 11 bases sitting between them. This CDR3 spans 14 amino acids. CDR3 coding DNA: TGTGCCAGCAGTTTACCAGGGGAGGGCGGGGAGCTGTTTTTT. Protein sequence: CASSLPGEGGELFF.

The chain carries TRBV2 and TRBJ2-1; TRBD2 matches at 8 bases. Germline assignment: CDR1 SNHLY and CDR2 FYNNEI. The junction had 12 bases not matched to a gene; V was cut back by 3 bases and J by 8 bases. This CDR3 is 16 amino acids long. Here the CDR3 reads CASSEGLAQAGDEQFF. The DNA for the CDR3 is TGTGCCAGCAGTGAGGGGCTAGCCCAAGCGGGGGATGAGCAGTTCTTC. Full variable domain (missing parts from reference TRBV2 and TRBJ2-1): EPEVTQTPSHQVTQMGQEVILRCVPISNHLYFYWYRQILGQKVEFLVSFYNNEISEKSEIFDDQFSVERPDGSNFTLKIRSTKLEDSAMYFCASSEGLAQAGDEQFFGPGTRLTVL.

J is TRBJ1-5 and V is TRBV6-2 or TRBV6-3; 8 nucleotides line up with TRBD1. V shed 5 bases and J 7 bases; nucleotides not matched to a gene: 10. CDR3 length: 15 amino acids. From germline, CDR1 is MNHEY and CDR2 SVGEGT. The DNA for the CDR3 is TGTGCCAGCAGTCATGGACAGGGTTTGATGCAGCCCCAGCATTTT. This translates into CASSHGQGLMQPQHF.

The V call is TRBV7-9, the J call TRBJ1-1; a weak D match, TRBD1 (5 bases). Trimming stripped 8 bases from V and 8 bases from J, with 15 bases between. CDR3 length equals 12 residues. Germline assignment: CDR1 SEHNR and CDR2 FQNEAQ (reference sequence). The CDR3 nucleotides are TGTGCCAGCTTAGGGGATCAGTACGAAGCTTTCTTT. It specifies CASLGDQYEAFF.

This clone was counted only a few times. The rearrangement links TRBV19 to TRBJ1-3, with 8 bases matching TRBD1. J lost 3 bases, V lost 7 bases, and 11 bases had no gene match. The CDR3 covers 16 residues. Per the germline V gene, CDR1 is LNHDA and CDR2 is SQIVND (reference sequence). The chain's CDR3 is CASKTGANLFGNTIYF. DNA for the CDR3: TGTGCCAGTAAGACAGGGGCAAACCTCTTTGGAAACACCATATATTTT.

This clone was seen a single time. This chain connects TRBV7-9 to TRBJ2-6, with D possibly TRBD1 on 6 matching bases. The CDR3 is made up of 17 amino acids. Looked up from germline, CDR1 is SEHNR and CDR2 is FQNEAQ (reference sequence). V dropped 6 bases and J dropped 2 bases, with 17 bases sitting between them. The CDR3, as DNA: TGTGCCAGCAGGGATTCAGTGGGGGCTACTGGGGCCAACGTCCTGACTTTC. It encodes CASRDSVGATGANVLTF.

The chain has TRBV30 and TRBJ2-1, with D possibly TRBD2 on 6 matching bases. The length of the CDR3 is 14 residues. Germline CDR1 is GTSNPN and CDR2 is SVGIG (reference sequence). V lost 0 bases, J lost 6 bases, and 12 bases lay in between. CDR3 DNA: TGTGCCTGGAGTGTAGGGCGGGGTCTCAATGAGCAGTTCTTC. Its translation is CAWSVGRGLNEQFF.

As for this clone: Other DNA sequences in the sample encode the same CDR3. The chain carries TRBV24-1 and TRBJ1-2; D ambiguous. The CDR3 loop spans 13 amino acids. The V gene lost 4 bases and the J gene lost 8 bases, with 13 bases spanning the gap. The germline CDR1 and CDR2 sequences are KGHDR and SFDVKD. The CDR3 spells CATSEGGARGYTF. CDR3 sequence (DNA): TGTGCCACCAGTGAGGGCGGCGCACGGGGCTACACCTTC.

The chain joins TRBV11-2 to TRBJ2-7; 9 positions agree with TRBD2. Germline CDR1 reads SGHAT; CDR2 reads FQNNGV. The V and J ends lost 5 bases and 2 bases, in that order; junction bases with no gene match: 7. The CDR3 is 15 amino acids. The CDR3 is CASSLASGATYEQYF. The CDR3 coding sequence is TGTGCCAGCAGCCTCGCTAGCGGGGCTACCTACGAGCAGTACTTC.

The J gene is TRBJ1-1, the V gene TRBV5-1; 9 nucleotides match TRBD1. Losses at the gene ends were 9 bases for V and 5 bases for J; bases not matched to a gene: 8. Looked up from germline, CDR1 is SGHRS and CDR2 is YFSETQ. The CDR3 runs to 13 residues. The CDR3 loop is CATSKQGATEAFF. As DNA, the CDR3 is TGCGCCACCTCAAAACAGGGGGCGACTGAAGCTTTCTTT.

This clone was observed a single time. The J gene is TRBJ2-1, the V gene TRBV30; D is undetermined. The CDR3 has 14 amino acids. CDR1 and CDR2 (germline): GTSNPN, SVGIG (reference sequence). V was pared by 3 bases and J by 6 bases, with 15 bases between. The CDR3 is CAWSSSRPGNEQFF. The CDR3 region has the DNA TGTGCCTGGAGCTCTAGTCGTCCGGGCAATGAGCAGTTCTTC.

For the CDR3, the DNA is TGTGCCAGCAGCCCCGGGACAGGGACAGGGGGAACAGATACGCAGTATTTT. Translating it yields CASSPGTGTGGTDTQYF. This chain joins TRBV13 and TRBJ2-3; 11 bases match TRBD1. This CDR3 is built from 17 residues. V gave up 5 bases and J gave up 3 bases; unmatched junction bases: 10. The germline V gene has CDR1 PRHDT and CDR2 FYEKMQ (reference sequence).

The chain links TRBV21-1 to TRBJ1-1. TRBV21-1 is an annotated pseudogene. The length of the CDR3 is 14 residues. The CDR3 DNA reads as TGTGCCAGCAGCGCCCGGGACGACTACACTGAAGCTTTCTTT. Translating gives CASSARDDYTEAFF.

The rearrangement uses TRBV5-6 and TRBJ2-1, with a weak D call TRBD1 (5 bases). Trimming removed 2 bases from V and 2 bases from J, with 11 bases in between. Germline V gives CDR1 SGHDT, CDR2 YYEEEE. This CDR3 has 15 residues. This chain's CDR3 is CASSFRQGAYNEQFF. In DNA form, the CDR3 reads TGTGCCAGCAGCTTTCGTCAGGGTGCCTACAATGAGCAGTTCTTC. Full variable domain (remainder filled in from reference TRBV5-6 and TRBJ2-1): DAGVTQSPTHLIKTRGQQVTLRCSPKSGHDTVSWYQQALGQGPQFIFQYYEEEERQRGNFPDRFSGHQFPNYSSELNVNALLLGDSALYLCASSFRQGAYNEQFFGPGTRLTVL.

The chain couples TRBV30 to TRBJ1-1; D uncertain. Germline CDR1 is GTSNPN and CDR2 is SVGIG (reference sequence). V lost 2 bases to trimming and J lost 7 bases, with 8 bases between them. CDR3 length: 11 amino acids. Written as DNA, the CDR3 is TGTGCCTGGAGTCTTTTGCGTGAAGCTTTCTTT. Amino acid sequence: CAWSLLREAFF.

The chain combines TRBV11-2 with TRBJ2-5; D is ambiguous. Trimming took off 5 bases at V and 2 bases at J, with 9 bases between the two ends. From germline, CDR1 is SGHAT and CDR2 FQNNGV. This CDR3 spans 13 amino acids. In DNA, the CDR3 is TGTGCCAGCAGCCGCGACTTTCAAGAGACCCAGTACTTC. Amino acids: CASSRDFQETQYF.

The chain joins TRBV10-2 to TRBJ2-5, with D possibly called TRBD1 or TRBD2 (6 bases each). There are 15 residues in the CDR3. Germline V CDR1 and CDR2: WSHSY, SAAADI. Trimming shortened V by 6 bases and J by 1 base, and 15 bases separated the two germline ends. The CDR3 here is CASSEGGGGQETQYF. The CDR3 DNA follows: TGCGCCAGCAGCGAAGGGGGAGGAGGCCAAGAGACCCAGTACTTC.